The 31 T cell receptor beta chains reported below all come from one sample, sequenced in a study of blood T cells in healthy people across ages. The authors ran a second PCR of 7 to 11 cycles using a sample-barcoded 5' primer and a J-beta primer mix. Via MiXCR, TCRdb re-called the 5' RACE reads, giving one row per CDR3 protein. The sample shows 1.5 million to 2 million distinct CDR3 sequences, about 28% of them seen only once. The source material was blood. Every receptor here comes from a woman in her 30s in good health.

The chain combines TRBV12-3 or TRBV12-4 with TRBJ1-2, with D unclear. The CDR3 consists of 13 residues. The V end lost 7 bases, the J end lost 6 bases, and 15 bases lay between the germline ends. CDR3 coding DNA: TGTGCCAGCAATTACAGAGACCGAGATGGCTACACCTTC. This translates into CASNYRDRDGYTF.

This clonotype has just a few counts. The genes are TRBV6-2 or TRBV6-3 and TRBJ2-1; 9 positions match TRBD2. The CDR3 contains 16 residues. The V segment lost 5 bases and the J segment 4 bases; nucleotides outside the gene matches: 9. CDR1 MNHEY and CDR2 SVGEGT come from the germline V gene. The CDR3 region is CASSLSGTSLYNEQFF. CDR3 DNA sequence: TGTGCCAGCAGTCTTTCCGGGACTAGCCTTTACAATGAGCAGTTCTTC.

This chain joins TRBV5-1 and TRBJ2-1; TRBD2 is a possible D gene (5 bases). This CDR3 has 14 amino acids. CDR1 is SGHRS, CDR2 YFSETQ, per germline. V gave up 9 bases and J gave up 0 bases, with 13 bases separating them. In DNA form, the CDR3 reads TGCGCCACCACGACTGGGAGCTCCTACAATGAGCAGTTCTTC. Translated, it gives CATTTGSSYNEQFF.

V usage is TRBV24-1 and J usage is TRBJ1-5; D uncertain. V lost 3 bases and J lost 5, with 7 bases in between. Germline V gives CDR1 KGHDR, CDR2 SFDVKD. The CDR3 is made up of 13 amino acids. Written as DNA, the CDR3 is TGTGCCACCAGTGATCGGACCCATCAGCCCCAGCATTTT. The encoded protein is CATSDRTHQPQHF.

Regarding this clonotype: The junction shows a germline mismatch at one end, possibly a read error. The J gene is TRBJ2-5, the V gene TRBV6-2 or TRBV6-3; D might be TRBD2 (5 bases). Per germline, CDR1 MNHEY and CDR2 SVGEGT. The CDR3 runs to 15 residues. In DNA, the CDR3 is TGTGCCAGGAGTTCCCCCGCAGGAGGCGGAGAGACCCAGTACTTC. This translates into CARSSPAGGGETQYF.

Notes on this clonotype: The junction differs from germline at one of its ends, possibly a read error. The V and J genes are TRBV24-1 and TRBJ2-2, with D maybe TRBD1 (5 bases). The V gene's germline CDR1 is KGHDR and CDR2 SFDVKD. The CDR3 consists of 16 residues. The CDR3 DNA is TGTGCCACCAGTGATTTGAGGGGAATGAACGCCGGGGAGCTGTTTTTT. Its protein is CATSDLRGMNAGELFF.

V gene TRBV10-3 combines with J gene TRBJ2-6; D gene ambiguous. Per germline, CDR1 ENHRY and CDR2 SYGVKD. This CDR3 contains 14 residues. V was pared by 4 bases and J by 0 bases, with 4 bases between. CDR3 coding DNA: TGTGCCATCAGTGGGAGCTCTGGGGCCAACGTCCTGACTTTC. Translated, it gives CAISGSSGANVLTF.

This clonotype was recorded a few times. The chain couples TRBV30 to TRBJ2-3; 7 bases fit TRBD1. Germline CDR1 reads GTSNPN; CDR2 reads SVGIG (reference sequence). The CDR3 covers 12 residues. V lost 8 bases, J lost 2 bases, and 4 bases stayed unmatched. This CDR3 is CARQGDTDTQYF. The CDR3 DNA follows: TGTGCCCGACAGGGTGACACAGATACGCAGTATTTT.

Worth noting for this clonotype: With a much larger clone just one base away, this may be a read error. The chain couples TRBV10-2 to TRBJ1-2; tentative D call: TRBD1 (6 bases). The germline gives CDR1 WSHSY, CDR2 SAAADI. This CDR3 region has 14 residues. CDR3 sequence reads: CASWDKGRGDGYTF. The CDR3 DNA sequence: TGCGCGAGCTGGGACAAGGGGAGAGGAGATGGCTACACCTTC.

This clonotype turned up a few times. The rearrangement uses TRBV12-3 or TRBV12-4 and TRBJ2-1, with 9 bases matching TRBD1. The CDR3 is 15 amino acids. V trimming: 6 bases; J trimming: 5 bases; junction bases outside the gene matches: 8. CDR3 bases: TGTGCCAGCAGCCCCCAGGACAGGGGTCACAATGAGCAGTTCTTC. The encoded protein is CASSPQDRGHNEQFF.

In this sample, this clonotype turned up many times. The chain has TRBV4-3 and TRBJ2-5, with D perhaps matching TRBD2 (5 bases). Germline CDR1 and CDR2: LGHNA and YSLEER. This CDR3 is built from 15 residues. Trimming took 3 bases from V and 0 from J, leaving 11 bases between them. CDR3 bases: TGCGCCAGCAGCCAGGTCGCCGGGAACCAAGAGACCCAGTACTTC. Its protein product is CASSQVAGNQETQYF.

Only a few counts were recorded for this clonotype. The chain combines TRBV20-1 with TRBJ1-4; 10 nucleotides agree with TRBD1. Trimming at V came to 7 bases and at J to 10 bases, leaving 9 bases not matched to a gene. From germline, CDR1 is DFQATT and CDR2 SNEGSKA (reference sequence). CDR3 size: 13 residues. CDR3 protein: CSVPGQGSLKLFF. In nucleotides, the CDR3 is TGCAGTGTGCCGGGACAGGGGTCCCTAAAACTGTTTTTT.

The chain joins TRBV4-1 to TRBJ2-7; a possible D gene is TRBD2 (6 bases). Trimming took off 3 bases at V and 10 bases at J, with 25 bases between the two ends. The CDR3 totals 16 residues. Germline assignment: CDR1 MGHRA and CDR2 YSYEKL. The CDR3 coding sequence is TGCGCCAGCAGCCACGATGGGAGGCGTGGGGTTGGGGCCCAGTACTTC. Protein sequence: CASSHDGRRGVGAQYF.

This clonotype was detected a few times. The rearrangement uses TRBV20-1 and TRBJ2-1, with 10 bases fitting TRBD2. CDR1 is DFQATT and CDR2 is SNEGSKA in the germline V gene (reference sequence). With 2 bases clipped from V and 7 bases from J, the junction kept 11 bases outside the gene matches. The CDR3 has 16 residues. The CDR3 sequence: CSARIAGGPQFNEQFF. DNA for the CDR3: TGCAGTGCTAGAATAGCGGGAGGCCCCCAATTTAATGAGCAGTTCTTC.

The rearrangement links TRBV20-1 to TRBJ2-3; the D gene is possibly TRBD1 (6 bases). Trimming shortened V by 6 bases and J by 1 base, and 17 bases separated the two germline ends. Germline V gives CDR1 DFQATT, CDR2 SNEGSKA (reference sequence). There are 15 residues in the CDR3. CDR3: CSAVLRDIRTDTQYF. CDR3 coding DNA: TGCAGTGCCGTCCTCCGGGACATCCGCACAGATACGCAGTATTTT.

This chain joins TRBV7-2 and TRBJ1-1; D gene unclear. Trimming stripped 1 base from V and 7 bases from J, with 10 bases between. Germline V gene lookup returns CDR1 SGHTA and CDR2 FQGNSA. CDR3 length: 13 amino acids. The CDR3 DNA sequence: TGTGCCAGCAGCTTAGACAAAGGCCGTGAAGCTTTCTTT. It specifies CASSLDKGREAFF.

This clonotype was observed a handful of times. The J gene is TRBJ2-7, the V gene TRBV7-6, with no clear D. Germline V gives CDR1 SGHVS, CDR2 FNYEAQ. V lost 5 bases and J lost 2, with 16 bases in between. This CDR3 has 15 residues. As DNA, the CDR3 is TGTGCCAGCAGCCTGGTCCCCGGACGGGCCTACGAGCAGTACTTC. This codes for CASSLVPGRAYEQYF.

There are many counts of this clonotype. CDR3 sequence reads: CASSLGGTSPAYEQYF. As DNA, the CDR3 is TGTGCCAGCAGCTTAGGGGGGACTAGCCCCGCCTACGAGCAGTACTTC. The genes are TRBV7-2 and TRBJ2-7, with 9 bases lining up with TRBD2. Per germline, CDR1 SGHTA and CDR2 FQGNSA. V trimming: 1 base; J trimming: 2 bases; junction bases outside the gene matches: 6. CDR3 length: 16 amino acids.

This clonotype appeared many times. The CDR3 protein is CSARPTAEKNIQYF. The CDR3 DNA follows: TGCAGTGCTAGACCCACGGCAGAAAAAAACATTCAGTACTTC. The chain recombines TRBV20-1 with TRBJ2-4; D ambiguous. CDR1 and CDR2 (germline): DFQATT, SNEGSKA (reference sequence). The CDR3 covers 14 residues. The germline V and J ends were trimmed by 2 bases and 4 bases, with 12 bases remaining between them.

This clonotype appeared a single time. CDR3 in DNA: TGTGCCAGCAGTTCCGGGAGGGGGGGTGAAGCTTTCTTT. Translating it yields CASSSGRGGEAFF. J is TRBJ1-1 and V is TRBV27; weak D call: TRBD1 (6 bases). The V end was cut by 4 bases, the J end by 7 bases, with 13 bases between. Germline V gene lookup returns CDR1 MNHEY and CDR2 SMNVEV (reference sequence). The CDR3 is 13 amino acids.

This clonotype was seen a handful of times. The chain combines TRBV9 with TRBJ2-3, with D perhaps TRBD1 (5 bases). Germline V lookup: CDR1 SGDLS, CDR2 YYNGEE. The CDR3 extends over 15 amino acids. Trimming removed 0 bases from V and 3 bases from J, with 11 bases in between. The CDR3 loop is CASSVGTQVTDTQYF. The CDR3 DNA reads TGTGCCAGCAGCGTAGGGACACAAGTAACAGATACGCAGTATTTT.

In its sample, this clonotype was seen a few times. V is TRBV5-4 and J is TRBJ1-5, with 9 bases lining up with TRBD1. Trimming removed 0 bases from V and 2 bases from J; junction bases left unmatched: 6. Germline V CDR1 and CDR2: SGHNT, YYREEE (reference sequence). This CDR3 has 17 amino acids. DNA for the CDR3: TGTGCCAGCAGCTTGGGCCCGGGACAGGGAGGCAATCAGCCCCAGCATTTT. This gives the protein CASSLGPGQGGNQPQHF.

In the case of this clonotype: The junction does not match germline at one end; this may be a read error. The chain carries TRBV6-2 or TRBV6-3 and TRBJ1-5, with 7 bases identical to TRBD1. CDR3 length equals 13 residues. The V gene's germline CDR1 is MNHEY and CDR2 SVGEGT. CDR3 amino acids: CVSSLQGNQPQHF. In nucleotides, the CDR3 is TGTGTCAGCAGCCTACAGGGGAATCAGCCCCAGCATTTT.

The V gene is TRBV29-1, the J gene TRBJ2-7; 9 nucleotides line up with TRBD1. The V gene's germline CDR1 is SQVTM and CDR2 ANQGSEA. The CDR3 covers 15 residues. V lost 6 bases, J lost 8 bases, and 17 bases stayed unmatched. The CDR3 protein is CSVSGSGTGSYKQYF. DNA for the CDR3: TGCAGCGTCAGTGGTTCCGGGACAGGGAGTTACAAGCAGTACTTC.

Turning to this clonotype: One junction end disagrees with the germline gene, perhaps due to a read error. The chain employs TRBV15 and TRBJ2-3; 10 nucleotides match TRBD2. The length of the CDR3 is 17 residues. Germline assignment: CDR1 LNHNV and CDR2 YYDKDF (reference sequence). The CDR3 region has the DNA TGTGCCACCAGCAGAGTTGGAGCGGGAGGGGTCACAGATACGCAGTGTTTT. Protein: CATSRVGAGGVTDTQCF.

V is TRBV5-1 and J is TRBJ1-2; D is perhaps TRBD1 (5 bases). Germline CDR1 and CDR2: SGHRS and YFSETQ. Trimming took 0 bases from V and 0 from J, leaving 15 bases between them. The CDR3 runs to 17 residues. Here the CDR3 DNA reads TGCGCCAGCAGCTTGGAAATAGGGACTTCGACTAACTATGGCTACACCTTC. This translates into CASSLEIGTSTNYGYTF.

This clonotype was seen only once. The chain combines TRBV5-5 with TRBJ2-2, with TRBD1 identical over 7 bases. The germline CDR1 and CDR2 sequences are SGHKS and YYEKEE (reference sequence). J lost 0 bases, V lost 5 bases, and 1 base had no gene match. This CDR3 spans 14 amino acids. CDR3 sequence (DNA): TGTGCCAGCAGGACAGGGCCGAACACCGGGGAGCTGTTTTTT. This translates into CASRTGPNTGELFF.

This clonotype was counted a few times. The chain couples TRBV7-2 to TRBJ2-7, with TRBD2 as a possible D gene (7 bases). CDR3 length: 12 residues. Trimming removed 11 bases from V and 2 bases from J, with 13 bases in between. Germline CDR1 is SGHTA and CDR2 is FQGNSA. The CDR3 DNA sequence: TGTGCCTGCGCGGGGGCTCCCTACGAGCAGTACTTC. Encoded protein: CACAGAPYEQYF.

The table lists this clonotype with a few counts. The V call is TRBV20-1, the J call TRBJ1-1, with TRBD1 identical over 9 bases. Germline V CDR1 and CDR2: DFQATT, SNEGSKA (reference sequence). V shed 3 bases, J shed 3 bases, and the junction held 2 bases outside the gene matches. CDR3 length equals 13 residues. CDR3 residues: CSARGTGYTEAFF. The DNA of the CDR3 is TGCAGTGCTAGGGGGACAGGGTACACTGAAGCTTTCTTT.

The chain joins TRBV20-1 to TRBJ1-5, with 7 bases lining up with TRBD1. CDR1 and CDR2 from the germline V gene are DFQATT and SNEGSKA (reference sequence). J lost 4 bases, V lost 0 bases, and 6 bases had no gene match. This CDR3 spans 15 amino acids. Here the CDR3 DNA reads TGCAGTGCTAGAGAAGGGGCAGGGGGGAATCAGCCCCAGCATTTT. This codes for CSAREGAGGNQPQHF.

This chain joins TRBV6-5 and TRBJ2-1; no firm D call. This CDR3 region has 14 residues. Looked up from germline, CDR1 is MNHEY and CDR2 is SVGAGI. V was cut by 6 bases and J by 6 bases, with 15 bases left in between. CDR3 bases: TGTGCCAGCAGCCGTACGAGGATGAGCAATGAGCAGTTCTTC. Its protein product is CASSRTRMSNEQFF.